One T cell receptor (beta chain) is described in this entry. Trimming shortened V by 0 bases and J by 1 base, and 9 bases separated the two germline ends. From germline, CDR1 is LNHNV and CDR2 YYDKDF (reference sequence). The CDR3 has 15 amino acids. These data are taken from a study of blood T cell repertoires in COVID-19. Study background: The study drew acute and convalescent COVID-19 samples from the United States, Italy and Spain. PBMCs, B-cell-depleted T cells, or T cells provided the cDNA or gDNA that made up the material.

Authors' processing steps: Estimates of nucleated cell counts were drawn from the amplification of reference gene primers. The repertoire was sequenced with immunoSEQ multiplex PCR; TCRdb's copy has only in-frame clones and lacks some. V and J calls and clone size are as listed in that table; D and trimming were resolved from the DNA. The table lists some 250,000 clones, about 80% of them singletons. This sequence originates from a man aged 45-60 years with active or convalescent COVID-19. Material for sequencing was peripheral blood. The chain carries TRBV15 and TRBJ2-5; no clear D. The CDR3 nucleotides are TGTGCCACCAGCAGAGATCGGGTGGGCCAAGAGACCCAGTACTTC. Amino acid sequence: CATSRDRVGQETQYF.